The 16 T cell receptor beta chains listed next were all sequenced from one sample in a study of T cell repertoires in cytomegalovirus infection. Via MiXCR, TCRdb re-called the reads, giving one row per CDR3 protein. The table has tens of thousands of distinct CDR3 sequences, 4% seen once. Sequenced sample: PBMCs. The receptors stem from a human donor in good health (CMV status not recorded). Some clones in this sample may be carry-over from other donors' samples.

This clonotype has at least ten counts. The chain carries TRBV6-1 and TRBJ1-1, with 8 bases fitting TRBD1. The CDR3 is made up of 13 amino acids. Germline values: CDR1 MNHNS, CDR2 SASEGT. The ends lost 5 bases at V and 7 bases at J; junction bases unmatched: 6. The CDR3 DNA sequence: TGTGCCAGCAGTTTACAGGGGACAGGTGAAGCTTTCTTT. Its protein product is CASSLQGTGEAFF.

This clonotype was observed many times. J is TRBJ2-3 and V is TRBV7-3, with D unresolved. Germline CDR1 is SGHTA and CDR2 is FQGTGA. Trimming left V 8 bases short and J 4 bases short, with 13 bases between. CDR3 size: 13 residues. CDR3 residues: CASSRELADTQYF. CDR3 nucleotides: TGTGCCAGCTCCCGCGAGTTGGCAGATACGCAGTATTTT.

There are many counts of this clonotype. This sequence joins TRBV7-8 and TRBJ2-5, with TRBD1 identical over 8 bases. Germline V gene lookup returns CDR1 SGHVS and CDR2 FQNEAQ. V gave up 5 bases and J gave up 1 base; unmatched junction bases: 6. The CDR3 loop spans 15 amino acids. The CDR3 region has the DNA TGTGCCAGCAGCCGAGACAGGGGCCCCCAAGAGACCCAGTACTTC. Protein sequence: CASSRDRGPQETQYF.

The chain couples TRBV7-2 to TRBJ2-3, with D uncertain. Germline values: CDR1 SGHTA, CDR2 FQGNSA. The CDR3 contains 14 residues. Trimming cost V 3 bases and J 4 bases, with 11 bases left between them. This CDR3 reads CASSLLPPADTQYF. For the CDR3, the DNA is TGTGCCAGCAGCTTGCTTCCCCCAGCAGATACGCAGTATTTT.

This clonotype was observed at least ten times. The chain combines TRBV7-2 with TRBJ2-3; D is possibly TRBD1 or TRBD2 (5 bases each). V was trimmed by 3 bases and J by 4 bases, leaving 11 bases between them. The CDR3 totals 14 residues. The germline V gene has CDR1 SGHTA and CDR2 FQGNSA. CDR3 loop: CASSFGTWADTQYF. CDR3 bases: TGTGCCAGCAGCTTCGGGACCTGGGCAGATACGCAGTATTTT.

This clonotype was seen repeatedly, ten times or more. This chain uses TRBV6-2 or TRBV6-3 with TRBJ2-2; no firm D call. This CDR3 has 15 residues. Germline V gene lookup returns CDR1 MNHEY and CDR2 SVGEGT. Trimming removed 8 bases from V and 0 bases from J, with 13 bases in between. The CDR3 region is CASDHLGSNTGELFF. CDR3 in DNA: TGTGCCAGCGACCACTTGGGGTCGAACACCGGGGAGCTGTTTTTT.

This clonotype appeared many times. The CDR3 protein is CASSLDRARDEQFF. The CDR3 DNA reads TGTGCCAGTAGTCTGGACAGGGCGCGCGATGAGCAGTTCTTC. This chain connects TRBV19 to TRBJ2-1, with 8 bases fitting TRBD1. Germline-derived CDR1 and CDR2 are LNHDA and SQIVND (reference sequence). The CDR3 is 14 residues long. Trimming cost V 5 bases and J 8 bases; bases outside gene matches: 8.

This clonotype has a count of ten or more. The V and J genes are TRBV7-8 and TRBJ2-5; D may be TRBD2 (5 bases). Germline CDR1 reads SGHVS; CDR2 reads FQNEAQ. There are 12 residues in the CDR3. Trimming cost V 3 bases and J 7 bases, with 9 bases left between them. CDR3 sequence: CASSFSGWTQYF. CDR3 in DNA: TGTGCCAGCAGCTTTTCGGGGTGGACCCAGTACTTC.

At least ten counts were recorded for this clonotype. The CDR3 DNA is TGTGCCAGCTCCGTTGGGGGGCTGAGCTCTGGAAACACCATATATTTT. Amino acid sequence: CASSVGGLSSGNTIYF. The gene calls are TRBV7-6 and TRBJ1-3, with D possibly being TRBD1 (6 bases). Trimming removed 8 bases at V and 0 bases at J, with 17 bases between. This CDR3 has 16 residues. Germline CDR1 and CDR2: SGHVS and FNYEAQ.

This clonotype was detected ten times or more. The V call is TRBV7-2, the J call TRBJ1-3; D ambiguous. Germline V gives CDR1 SGHTA, CDR2 FQGNSA. Trimming cost V 0 bases and J 0 bases, with 12 bases left between them. The CDR3 runs 17 residues. Here the CDR3 reads CASSLARGIGSGNTIYF. CDR3 bases: TGTGCCAGCAGCTTAGCGCGCGGTATTGGCTCTGGAAACACCATATATTTT.

At least ten counts were recorded for this clonotype. V usage is TRBV7-2 and J usage is TRBJ2-7, with 9 bases matching TRBD2. Per germline, CDR1 SGHTA and CDR2 FQGNSA. V lost 5 bases, J lost 0 bases, and 5 bases stayed unmatched. The CDR3 has 15 residues. The CDR3 sequence is CASSPSGASSYEQYF. The DNA for the CDR3 is TGTGCCAGCAGCCCTAGCGGGGCGAGCTCCTACGAGCAGTACTTC.

This clonotype appeared many times. The chain has TRBV7-2 and TRBJ1-1, with 7 bases aligning to TRBD1. The CDR3 has 15 amino acids. The trim removed 5 bases at V and 3 bases at J, leaving 9 bases unmatched. The germline V gene encodes CDR1 SGHTA and CDR2 FQGNSA. The CDR3 here is CASSLKTGTHTEAFF. The CDR3 nucleotides are TGTGCCAGCAGCCTGAAGACAGGGACCCACACTGAAGCTTTCTTT.

Ten or more counts support this clonotype. CDR3 coding DNA: TGTGCCAGCAGGGGGTCCGCGGGGCAGTACTTC. As protein: CASRGSAGQYF. The chain has TRBV7-9 and TRBJ2-7; weak D call: TRBD2 (5 bases). This CDR3 comprises 11 residues. Trimming cost V 6 bases and J 9 bases, with 12 bases left between them. Germline V gives CDR1 SEHNR, CDR2 FQNEAQ (reference sequence).

This clonotype has ten or more counts. The chain uses TRBV20-1 and TRBJ2-5; no clear D gene. Germline CDR1 is DFQATT and CDR2 is SNEGSKA (reference sequence). This CDR3 spans 14 amino acids. The ends were cut back, 1 base at V and 5 bases at J, with 14 bases in the middle. The CDR3 sequence is CSARANMGSETQYF. CDR3 nucleotide sequence: TGCAGTGCTAGAGCCAACATGGGGTCGGAGACCCAGTACTTC.

The chain couples TRBV7-2 to TRBJ2-3; the match to TRBD2 covers 8 bases. The V gene end was trimmed by 4 bases and the J gene end by 2 bases; junction bases not matched to a gene: 5. There are 15 residues in the CDR3. The germline gives CDR1 SGHTA, CDR2 FQGNSA. CDR3 DNA sequence: TGTGCCAGCAGCTCGGCGGGGGGTAACACAGATACGCAGTATTTT. Translation gives CASSSAGGNTDTQYF. Filled out from reference TRBV7-2 and TRBJ2-3, the complete variable domain reads GAGVSQSPSNKVTEKGKDVELRCDPISGHTALYWYRQSLGQGLEFLIYFQGNSAPDKSGLPSDRFSAERTGGSVSTLTIQRTQQEDSAVYLCASSSAGGNTDTQYFGPGTRLTVL.

This clonotype showed up many times. The DNA of the CDR3 is TGTGCCAGTAGCGTGGGCCTGGTTTACGAGCAGTACTTC. Protein product: CASSVGLVYEQYF. This chain connects TRBV19 to TRBJ2-7; no reliable D call. This CDR3 has 13 amino acids. Germline CDR1 and CDR2: LNHDA and SQIVND (reference sequence). The germline V and J ends were trimmed by 6 bases and 4 bases, with 13 bases remaining between them.